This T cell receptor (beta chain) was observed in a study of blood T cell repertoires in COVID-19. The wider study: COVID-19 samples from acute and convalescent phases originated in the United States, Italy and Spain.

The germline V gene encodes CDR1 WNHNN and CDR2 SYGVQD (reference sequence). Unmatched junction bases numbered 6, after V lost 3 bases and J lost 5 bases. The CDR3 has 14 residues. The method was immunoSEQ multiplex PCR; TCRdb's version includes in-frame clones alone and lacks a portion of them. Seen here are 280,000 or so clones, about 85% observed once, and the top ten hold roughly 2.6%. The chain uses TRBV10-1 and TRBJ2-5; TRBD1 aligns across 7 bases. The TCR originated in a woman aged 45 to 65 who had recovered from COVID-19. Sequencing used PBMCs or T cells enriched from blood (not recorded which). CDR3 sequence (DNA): TGCGCCAGCAGTGAACAGACAGGGACGGAGACCCAGTACTTC. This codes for CASSEQTGTETQYF.